This is a list of T cell receptor beta chains from one sample in a study of T cell changes during pregnancy in multiple sclerosis. Produced via immunoSEQ multiplex PCR; TCRdb's table is partial and in-frame only. Of under 70,000 clones in the sample, 80% to 95% were seen once. This material consisted of CD4+ T cells from peripheral blood mononuclear cells, taken after pregnancy. The receptors here all came from a female donor with multiple sclerosis, enrolled in a pregnancy study. Both conserved end residues are part of each CDR3. D genes are given only for firm matches. Expanded clones get a size class; other rows say once, few or many, or leave the size out.

17	TRBV7-3	NA	TRBJ2-7	NA	TGTGCCAGCAGCTTGTTTGCTAGCGAAGTTGGCTCCTACGAGCAGTACTTC	CASSLFASEVGSYEQYF
18	TRBV19	NA	TRBJ1-5	TRBD1	TGTGCCAGTAGTATTAAGACACAGGGGGCTTACGGCAATCAGCCCCAGCATTTT	CASSIKTQGAYGNQPQHF
11	TRBV29-1	NA	TRBJ2-7	NA	TGCAGCGTTGATGTGGGGGCCGAGCAGTACTTC	CSVDVGAEQYF
13	TRBV5-1	NA	TRBJ1-2	TRBD1	TGCGCCAGCAGCTTCGGACAGGGAGATGGCTACACCTTC	CASSFGQGDGYTF
16	TRBV6-6	NA	TRBJ1-3	NA	TGTGCCAGCAGACGACAGCTCCGAAGCACTGGAAACACCATATATTTT	CASRRQLRSTGNTIYF
14	TRBV6-1	NA	TRBJ2-2	TRBD2	TGTGCCGGGGGGACTAGCGGGGGTGTCGGGGAGCTGTTTTTT	CAGGTSGGVGELFF
12	TRBV5-4	NA	TRBJ2-1	NA	TGTGCCAGCAGCCTGGAGTGGGCTGAGCAGTTCTTC	CASSLEWAEQFF
13	TRBV6-1	NA	TRBJ2-5	TRBD2	TGTGCCACTCGGACTAGCGGGCAAGAGACCCAGTACTTC	CATRTSGQETQYF
14	TRBV7-2	NA	TRBJ1-2	NA	TGTGCCAGCAGCCCCTCGGGGGGAAACTATGGCTACACCTTC	CASSPSGGNYGYTF
16	TRBV7-2	few	TRBJ2-2	TRBD2	TGTGCCAGCAGCTTAGGGAGCGGGAGGGTGATAGGGGAGCTGTTTTTT	CASSLGSGRVIGELFF
14	TRBV15	once	TRBJ1-4	NA	TGTGCCACCAGTAACTCGGCAACTAATGAAAAACTGTTTTTT	CATSNSATNEKLFF
13	TRBV5-6	once	TRBJ1-2	NA	TGTGCCAGCAGCTTTCGCCGGAACTATGGCTACACCTTC	CASSFRRNYGYTF
16	TRBV18	NA	TRBJ2-5	TRBD2	TGTGCCAGCTCCCCGAGCCGGACTAGCGCTGGGGAGACCCAGTACTTC	CASSPSRTSAGETQYF
14	TRBV18	NA	TRBJ1-2	TRBD1	TGTGCCAGCTCGGCCGGACAGGGAAACTATGGCTACACCTTC	CASSAGQGNYGYTF
12	TRBV6-6	NA	TRBJ2-1	TRBD2	TGTGCCAGCAGCACAGCGGGAGTGGAGCAGTTCTTC	CASSTAGVEQFF
14	TRBV9	NA	TRBJ1-1	TRBD1	TGTGCCAGCAGCCCCCGACAGGGAGTCACTGAAGCTTTCTTT	CASSPRQGVTEAFF
15	TRBV5-5	NA	TRBJ1-4	TRBD1	TGTGCCAGCAGCTTGGGCGCGACAGGGGCCGAAAAACTGTTTTTT	CASSLGATGAEKLFF
14	TRBV18	NA	TRBJ1-3	NA	TGTGCCAGCTCACCTGGACAGTATCGAAACACCATATATTTT	CASSPGQYRNTIYF
18	TRBV18	NA	TRBJ2-6	TRBD1	TGTGCCAGCTCACCGACCGGGACAGGGAGGTCTGGGGCCAACGTCCTGACTTTC	CASSPTGTGRSGANVLTF
16	TRBV5-1	NA	TRBJ2-3	TRBD2	TGCGCCAGCAGTCCGTCGCGGGAGATACGAACAGATACGCAGTATTTT	CASSPSREIRTDTQYF
12	TRBV6-5	NA	TRBJ2-7	NA	TGTGCCAGCAGCCCTACTTCCTACGAGCAGTACTTC	CASSPTSYEQYF
13	TRBV14	NA	TRBJ2-2	NA	TGTGCCACCCGCGGGACCTTCACCGGGGAGCTGTTTTTT	CATRGTFTGELFF
15	TRBV6-1	NA	TRBJ1-5	NA	TGTGCCAGCAGTAACCAGGCGCAGGGTTGGCAGCCCCAGCATTTT	CASSNQAQGWQPQHF
12	TRBV7-9	NA	TRBJ2-3	NA	TGTGCCAGCGAACAGGGCGCAGATACGCAGTATTTT	CASEQGADTQYF
14	TRBV29-1	NA	TRBJ1-5	TRBD1	TGCAGCGTTGCCTTCGGACAGGGCAATCAGCCCCAGCATTTT	CSVAFGQGNQPQHF
12	TRBV7-9	NA	TRBJ2-2	NA	TGTGCCAGCAGCCTCAGCACCGGGGAGCTGTTTTTT	CASSLSTGELFF
13	TRBV7-3	NA	TRBJ2-1	NA	TGTGCCAGCAGCCCCACTGAAGGGGCGAAGCAGTTCTTC	CASSPTEGAKQFF
14	TRBV7-9	NA	TRBJ2-1	TRBD2	TGTGCCAGGAGTGGGCTAGCGGGGGGTAATGAGCAGTTCTTC	CARSGLAGGNEQFF
15	TRBV5-1	NA	TRBJ2-5	TRBD1	TGCGCCAGCAGCTTTTACGGGACAGGGGTAGAGACCCAGTACTTC	CASSFYGTGVETQYF
12	TRBV6-1	NA	TRBJ2-5	TRBD2	TGTGCCAGCAGTTGGGGAGGGGAGACCCAGTACTTC	CASSWGGETQYF
14	TRBV28	once	TRBJ2-3	NA	TGTGCCAGCAGTTCCTCTCTAGCGAAAGATACGCAGTATTTT	CASSSSLAKDTQYF
15	TRBV27	once	TRBJ2-7	NA	TGTGCCAGCAGTTTGAGACAGGAGAGCTCCTACGAGCAGTACTTC	CASSLRQESSYEQYF
14	TRBV11-2	NA	TRBJ2-5	NA	TGTGCCAGCAGCTTCCCAGGGCAGCGCGAGACCCAGTACTTC	CASSFPGQRETQYF
15	TRBV5-1	once	TRBJ2-2	NA	TGCGCCAGCAGCTTGGCAGGCAGGAACACCGGGGAGCTGTTTTTT	CASSLAGRNTGELFF
14	TRBV29-1	NA	TRBJ2-2	NA	TGCAGCGTTGAAGACAGGGAGAACACCGGGGAGCTGTTTTTT	CSVEDRENTGELFF